One and the same sample provided the 26 T cell receptor beta chains below, sequenced in a study of T cells in Graves' hyperthyroidism and ophthalmopathy. TCR beta CDR3 regions were amplified from RNA transcripts. TCR CDR3 underwent first-round RT-PCR with the HTBI primer set. Each CDR3 protein gets one entry after TCRdb re-called the multiplex PCR reads with MiXCR. The sample shows approximately 560,000 distinct CDR3 sequences, roughly 46% of them seen only once. The sequencing sample was made of peripheral blood or thyroid tissue (not recorded which). Every receptor here comes from a woman between 18 and 29 years old with Graves' hyperthyroidism.

J is TRBJ1-1 and V is TRBV10-3; D call uncertain. The CDR3 totals 12 residues. The germline V gene has CDR1 ENHRY and CDR2 SYGVKD. V shed 4 bases and J shed 7 bases, with 10 bases lying between them. The CDR3 reads CAISGSRLEAFF. The DNA for the CDR3 is TGTGCCATCAGTGGTTCAAGGCTTGAAGCTTTCTTT.

The chain employs TRBV7-9 and TRBJ1-1; D is possibly TRBD1 (6 bases). The CDR3 covers 13 residues. V gave up 1 base and J gave up 6 bases, with 9 bases separating them. Per the germline V gene, CDR1 is SEHNR and CDR2 is FQNEAQ (reference sequence). For the CDR3, the DNA is TGTGCCAGCAGCTTAGGTGGGGGGCCTGAAGCTTTCTTT. Translated: CASSLGGGPEAFF.

This clonotype has at least ten counts. The V call is TRBV2, the J call TRBJ1-2, with D tentatively TRBD1 (6 bases). The ends were cut back, 5 bases at V and 3 bases at J, with 10 bases in the middle. CDR1 is SNHLY, CDR2 FYNNEI, per germline. The CDR3 has 13 amino acids. The CDR3 sequence is CASSLRGHYGYTF. For the CDR3, the DNA is TGTGCCAGCAGTCTCAGGGGCCACTATGGCTACACCTTC.

The chain links TRBV7-2 to TRBJ2-7; 8 bases match TRBD1. The CDR3 covers 15 residues. Germline loops: CDR1 SGHTA, CDR2 FQGNSA. Trimming at V came to 6 bases and at J to 4 bases, leaving 11 bases not matched to a gene. CDR3 sequence reads: CASRPSGQEWYEQYF. In nucleotides, the CDR3 is TGTGCCAGCAGGCCGTCGGGACAGGAATGGTACGAGCAGTACTTC.

The rearrangement joins TRBV5-6 to TRBJ1-2; 8 bases agree with TRBD1. V trimming: 1 base; J trimming: 8 bases; junction bases outside the gene matches: 7. The CDR3 consists of 14 residues. Germline CDR1 reads SGHDT; CDR2 reads YYEEEE. The DNA for the CDR3 is TGTGCCAGCAGCTTGCACAGGGGGAAGGTGGGCTACACCTTC. It specifies CASSLHRGKVGYTF.

This clonotype has only one observation. The genes are TRBV7-3 and TRBJ1-5; no reliable D call. V gave up 8 bases and J gave up 11 bases, with 19 bases separating them. This CDR3 comprises 13 residues. CDR1 and CDR2 (germline): SGHTA, FQGTGA. The CDR3 loop is CASPKGQQSAQHF. The CDR3 coding sequence is TGTGCCAGCCCGAAAGGGCAGCAATCAGCCCAGCATTTT.

A note on this clonotype: This may come from a read error, since a much larger clone is one base off. V gene TRBV29-1 combines with J gene TRBJ1-1; D is undetermined. V shed 7 bases and J shed 6 bases, with 12 bases lying between them. Germline V gene data show CDR1 as SQVTM and CDR2 as ANQGSEA. The CDR3 runs to 11 residues. CDR3 sequence: CSAEAPAEAFF. CDR3 DNA sequence: TGCAGCGCTGAGGCACCTGCTGAAGCTTTCTTT.

The rearrangement uses TRBV20-1 and TRBJ2-7; TRBD2 matches 10 bases. V lost 1 base to trimming and J lost 4 bases; unmatched junction nucleotides: 1. This CDR3 comprises 13 residues. From germline, CDR1 is DFQATT and CDR2 SNEGSKA (reference sequence). CDR3 amino acids: CSARATSGYEQYF. In DNA, the CDR3 is TGCAGTGCTAGAGCGACTAGCGGGTACGAGCAGTACTTC.

The rearrangement joins TRBV19 to TRBJ1-4; D is possibly TRBD1 (6 bases). Germline assignment: CDR1 LNHDA and CDR2 SQIVND (reference sequence). The CDR3 runs to 15 residues. The V and J ends lost 3 bases and 4 bases respectively, with 12 bases between them. DNA for the CDR3: TGTGCCAGTAGTATCTTACAGGGAGATAATGAAAAACTGTTTTTT. Translated: CASSILQGDNEKLFF.

The rearrangement joins TRBV19 to TRBJ1-1, with D unclear. The CDR3 length is 13 residues. Per the germline V gene, CDR1 is LNHDA and CDR2 is SQIVND (reference sequence). The V end lost 1 base, the J end lost 0 bases, and 3 bases lay between the germline ends. The CDR3 nucleotides are TGTGCCAGTAGTATAGTTATGAACACTGAAGCTTTCTTT. The encoded protein is CASSIVMNTEAFF.

This chain links TRBV7-8 with TRBJ1-5, with D tentatively TRBD1 (6 bases). The length of the CDR3 is 19 residues. V gave up 5 bases and J gave up 1 base, with 24 bases separating them. CDR1 SGHVS and CDR2 FQNEAQ come from the germline V gene. The DNA for the CDR3 is TGTGCCAGCAGCGTGTCCCTAGGGGCGGGGGCGGAGAGCAATCAGCCCCAGCATTTT. It specifies CASSVSLGAGAESNQPQHF.

This clonotype showed up just a few times. This chain uses TRBV6-1 with TRBJ2-7; D is possibly TRBD1 or TRBD2 (5 bases each). Trimming left V 1 base short and J 0 bases short, with 7 bases between. Germline V lookup: CDR1 MNHNS, CDR2 SASEGT. CDR3 length equals 14 residues. CDR3: CASSEGGPSYEQYF. The CDR3 DNA reads as TGTGCCAGCAGTGAAGGGGGACCCTCCTACGAGCAGTACTTC.

This clonotype has more than one count but fewer than ten. A junction end diverges from the germline sequence, so it may reflect a read error. This chain joins TRBV5-1 and TRBJ2-5; 8 bases line up with TRBD2. Germline lookup yields CDR1 SGHRS and CDR2 YFSETQ. CDR3 length: 15 residues. CDR3: CASSPQGGRKETQYF. CDR3 in DNA: TGTGCCAGCAGCCCCCAGGGCGGGAGGAAAGAGACCCAGTACTTC.

The J gene is TRBJ2-1, the V gene TRBV10-3; D gene unclear. The CDR3 totals 13 residues. From germline, CDR1 is ENHRY and CDR2 SYGVKD. The germline V and J ends were trimmed by 5 bases and 4 bases, with 9 bases remaining between them. This CDR3 reads CAISMTTYNEQFF. In DNA form, the CDR3 reads TGTGCCATCAGTATGACGACATACAATGAGCAGTTCTTC.

The chain combines TRBV7-9 with TRBJ2-7; 8 positions match TRBD1. Germline CDR1 reads SEHNR; CDR2 reads FQNEAQ (reference sequence). The CDR3 sequence is 13 residues long. With 5 bases clipped from V and 9 bases from J, the junction kept 9 bases outside the gene matches. Here the CDR3 reads CASSPETGDRQYF. In DNA form, the CDR3 reads TGTGCCAGCAGCCCTGAGACAGGGGATAGGCAGTACTTC.

Concerning this clonotype: A much more abundant neighbour one base away suggests this may be a read error. The chain links TRBV24-1 to TRBJ2-7; 14 nucleotides align to TRBD2. The V and J ends lost 5 bases and 6 bases, in that order; junction bases with no gene match: 8. The CDR3 is 16 residues long. The V gene's germline CDR1 is KGHDR and CDR2 SFDVKD. CDR3 bases: TGTGCCACCAGTGGCTCCGGGACTAGCGGGAGCGGCGAGCAGTACTTC. It is translated as CATSGSGTSGSGEQYF.

Comment on this clonotype: A much larger clonotype is one base distant, so this may be a read error. The chain recombines TRBV2 with TRBJ1-1; D ambiguous. The CDR3 totals 13 residues. Germline V CDR1 and CDR2: SNHLY, FYNNEI. CDR3 sequence: CASSEEVVTEALF. The CDR3 DNA reads TGTGCCAGCAGTGAAGAGGTGGTCACTGAAGCTCTCTTT.

This clonotype appeared a few times. This chain joins TRBV7-6 and TRBJ1-3; D might be TRBD1 (5 bases). CDR3 length equals 16 residues. The V and J ends lost 5 bases and 2 bases respectively, with 16 bases between them. Germline CDR1 and CDR2: SGHVS and FNYEAQ. The DNA for the CDR3 is TGTGCCAGCAGCCAAGATCGGGGGGTAACTGGAAACACCATATATTTT. Encoded protein: CASSQDRGVTGNTIYF.

This clonotype was picked up many times. CDR3 sequence (DNA): TGTGCCAGTAGTAGGACTGACACCGGGGAGCTGTTTTTT. Translation gives CASSRTDTGELFF. The chain recombines TRBV19 with TRBJ2-2; D is perhaps TRBD2 (5 bases). The CDR3 totals 13 residues. Germline loops: CDR1 LNHDA, CDR2 SQIVND (reference sequence). The germline V and J ends were trimmed by 4 bases and 3 bases, with 6 bases remaining between them.

The chain employs TRBV2 and TRBJ1-1; a possible D gene is TRBD1 (5 bases). V lost 1 base to trimming and J lost 0 bases, with 9 bases between them. This CDR3 is 15 amino acids long. Germline CDR1 and CDR2: SNHLY and FYNNEI. This CDR3 reads CASSEVPGMNTEAFF. CDR3 bases: TGTGCCAGCAGTGAAGTCCCAGGGATGAACACTGAAGCTTTCTTT.

This clonotype was detected ten times or more. The chain carries TRBV7-9 and TRBJ2-7, with unresolved D. CDR3 length: 11 residues. CDR1 and CDR2 (germline): SEHNR, FQNEAQ (reference sequence). The ends were cut back, 2 bases at V and 4 bases at J, with 3 bases in the middle. Here the CDR3 reads CASSLMYEQYF. The CDR3 DNA reads TGTGCCAGCAGCTTAATGTACGAGCAGTACTTC.

This clonotype was seen a few times. The V and J genes are TRBV9 and TRBJ1-1, with D possibly matching TRBD1 (5 bases). The CDR3 consists of 13 residues. Germline CDR1 is SGDLS and CDR2 is YYNGEE. V lost 0 bases to trimming and J lost 5 bases, with 8 bases between them. The CDR3 coding sequence is TGTGCCAGCAGCGTAGGGGGGGAGACTGAAGCTTTCTTT. It yields the protein CASSVGGETEAFF.

The chain has TRBV2 and TRBJ1-2; 9 bases map to TRBD1. Trimming took 6 bases from V and 4 from J; bases not matched to a gene: 6. The germline V gene has CDR1 SNHLY and CDR2 FYNNEI. CDR3 length equals 14 residues. CDR3 nucleotides: TGTGCCAGCAGGGGGGACAGGGCCACCTATGGCTACACCTTC. It is translated as CASRGDRATYGYTF.

The V gene is TRBV2, the J gene TRBJ1-2; D possibly corresponds to TRBD1 (5 bases). Trimming cost V 6 bases and J 5 bases, with 19 bases left between them. Germline CDR1 SNHLY, CDR2 FYNNEI. This CDR3 is built from 15 residues. The CDR3 loop is CASSHVGGTGYGYTF. CDR3 coding DNA: TGTGCCAGCAGCCACGTGGGAGGGACGGGATATGGCTACACCTTC. The complete variable domain, with remaining parts taken from reference TRBV2 and TRBJ1-2, reads EPEVTQTPSHQVTQMGQEVILRCVPISNHLYFYWYRQILGQKVEFLVSFYNNEISEKSEIFDDQFSVERPDGSNFTLKIRSTKLEDSAMYFCASSHVGGTGYGYTFGSGTRLTVV.

This clonotype has more than one count but fewer than ten. The CDR3 spells CASSYLGERNTEAFF. DNA of the CDR3: TGTGCCAGCAGTTACTTAGGGGAAAGGAACACTGAAGCTTTCTTT. The genes are TRBV2 and TRBJ1-1; tentatively, D is TRBD1 (5 bases). Trimming removed 5 bases from V and 1 base from J, with 14 bases in between. Germline CDR1 reads SNHLY; CDR2 reads FYNNEI. The CDR3 spans 15 residues.

V and J are TRBV7-9 and TRBJ2-2; 10 positions agree with TRBD2. CDR1 is SEHNR, CDR2 FQNEAQ, per germline (reference sequence). The ends lost 2 bases at V and 9 bases at J; junction bases unmatched: 6. CDR3 length: 15 residues. In nucleotides, the CDR3 is TGTGCCAGCAGCTTACCTACTAGCGGGACCAGGGAGCTGTTTTTT. Amino acid sequence: CASSLPTSGTRELFF.